The sequence of this T cell receptor beta chain was determined in a study of control samples from healthy donors and cancer patients. Repertoires were generated with immunoSEQ multiplex PCR, while TCRdb's copy carries only in-frame clones and drops some. The table lists around 80,000 clones, 94% of them singletons. Germline trimming cut 5 bases from V and 9 bases from J; bases unmatched to any gene: 15. Germline V lookup: CDR1 MNHEY, CDR2 SMNVEV (reference sequence). This CDR3 is built from 15 residues. Sequenced sample: blood. The clonotype originates from a woman in her 30s in good health. This chain connects TRBV27 to TRBJ2-7, with 8 nucleotides matching TRBD2. The CDR3 region has the DNA TGTGCCAGCAGTACAACCGGGCAATTTCGGGAGGGGCAGTACTTC. It specifies CASSTTGQFREGQYF.